These 16 T cell receptor beta chains were all obtained from the same sample, sequenced in a study of T cells in Graves' hyperthyroidism and ophthalmopathy. The investigators amplified TCR beta CDR3 regions from RNA transcripts. The HTBI primer set served for first-round RT-PCR of the TCR CDR3. TCRdb passed the multiplex PCR reads through MiXCR, listing each CDR3 protein once. The repertoire consists of about 640,000 distinct CDR3 sequences, with around 13% occurring once and the leading ten covering around an eighth. Specimen: blood. Every receptor here comes from a woman aged 50 to 65 with Graves' ophthalmopathy.

This clonotype came up many times. The CDR3 here is CASSQFRTAEQYF. The DNA for the CDR3 is TGTGCCAGCAGCCAGTTCAGGACAGCCGAGCAGTACTTC. V is TRBV3-1 and J is TRBJ2-7, with a possible D match to TRBD1 (6 bases). V was cut by 3 bases and J by 6 bases, with 12 bases left in between. The CDR3 has 13 residues. Germline values: CDR1 LGHDT, CDR2 YNNKEL (reference sequence).

The CDR3 loop is CASSLDTLAYGYTF. CDR3 nucleotides: TGTGCCAGCAGTCTCGATACACTTGCCTATGGCTACACCTTC. The chain recombines TRBV27 with TRBJ1-2; D is ambiguous. In germline, CDR1 is MNHEY, CDR2 SMNVEV (reference sequence). This CDR3 is built from 14 residues. V was trimmed by 5 bases and J by 4 bases, leaving 14 bases between them.

This clonotype was detected many times. The V call is TRBV30, the J call TRBJ1-1, with D possibly TRBD1 on 5 matching bases. This CDR3 region has 11 residues. The germline V gene encodes CDR1 GTSNPN and CDR2 SVGIG (reference sequence). V was clipped by 2 bases and J by 10 bases, with 11 bases between them. The CDR3 is CAWSPDGGAFF. The CDR3 DNA reads as TGTGCCTGGAGTCCTGACGGGGGAGCTTTCTTT.

This clonotype was observed a few times. J is TRBJ2-6 and V is TRBV18; D uncertain. The germline CDR1 and CDR2 sequences are KGHSH and LQKENI. V was clipped by 2 bases and J by 0 bases, with 14 bases between them. The CDR3 is 18 residues long. The CDR3 here is CASSPLSETSSGANVLTF. In nucleotides, the CDR3 is TGTGCCAGCTCACCATTATCGGAAACAAGCTCTGGGGCCAACGTCCTGACTTTC.

This clonotype was detected many times. In nucleotides, the CDR3 is TGTGCCAGCAGCATAGTAGGGGGAGGGGTATACAATGAGCAGTTCTTC. It encodes CASSIVGGGVYNEQFF. The chain couples TRBV11-2 to TRBJ2-1; a possible D gene is TRBD2 (7 bases). CDR1 is SGHAT and CDR2 is FQNNGV in the germline V gene. The V end lost 5 bases, the J end lost 4 bases, and 18 bases lay between the germline ends. The CDR3 length is 16 residues.

The chain combines TRBV19 with TRBJ2-2, with TRBD2 identical over 9 bases. This CDR3 is 15 amino acids long. Looked up from germline, CDR1 is LNHDA and CDR2 is SQIVND (reference sequence). Trimming cost V 3 bases and J 2 bases; bases outside gene matches: 1. CDR3 nucleotides: TGTGCCAGTAGTATTAGCGGGAGTAACACCGGGGAGCTGTTTTTT. It encodes CASSISGSNTGELFF.

This clonotype was observed at least ten times. This chain uses TRBV28 with TRBJ1-6, with D possibly being TRBD1 (6 bases). The CDR3 contains 14 residues. Between the trimmed V and J ends, which lost 3 bases and 7 bases, there was a span of 10 bases. Looked up from germline, CDR1 is MDHEN and CDR2 is SYDVKM. The CDR3 is CASSFQGLNSPLHF. The DNA of the CDR3 is TGTGCCAGCAGTTTCCAGGGGCTAAATTCACCCCTCCACTTT.

This clonotype came up many times. The chain joins TRBV27 to TRBJ2-5; D gene unclear. Germline CDR1 MNHEY, CDR2 SMNVEV (reference sequence). Trimming removed 4 bases at V and 9 bases at J, with 12 bases between. CDR3 size: 12 residues. The CDR3: CASSSPLGAQYF. As DNA, the CDR3 is TGTGCCAGCAGTTCCCCGTTGGGTGCCCAGTACTTC.

The chain combines TRBV20-1 with TRBJ2-3; 7 bases are a match to TRBD2. Germline V gene lookup returns CDR1 DFQATT and CDR2 SNEGSKA (reference sequence). The CDR3 runs 15 residues. Germline trimming cut 2 bases from V and 1 base from J; bases unmatched to any gene: 6. CDR3 residues: CSARSGERGTDTQYF. The DNA of the CDR3 is TGCAGTGCTAGAAGCGGGGAACGGGGCACAGATACGCAGTATTTT.

The table lists this clonotype with a few counts. V usage is TRBV28 and J usage is TRBJ1-5, with D unclear. This CDR3 contains 14 residues. V was clipped by 6 bases and J by 7 bases, with 16 bases between them. Germline-derived CDR1 and CDR2 are MDHEN and SYDVKM. The CDR3 DNA follows: TGTGCCAGCAGCAATGGAGGGTTCGGACAGCCCCAGCATTTT. Its translation is CASSNGGFGQPQHF.

This clonotype was counted between two and nine times. An end of the junction does not agree with germline; a read error may underlie this. This chain joins TRBV6-2 or TRBV6-3 and TRBJ2-6; D might be TRBD1 (5 bases). Germline V gene data show CDR1 as MNHEY and CDR2 as SVGEGT. This CDR3 spans 15 amino acids. CDR3 in DNA: TGTGCCAGCAGTTACCTATCCCCTGGGGCCAACGTCCTAACTTTC. It translates to CASSYLSPGANVLTF.

This clonotype was detected ten times or more. The CDR3 region is CSARVPENYGYTF. The CDR3 DNA is TGCAGTGCTAGAGTTCCGGAGAACTATGGCTACACCTTC. The chain joins TRBV20-1 to TRBJ1-2; D unresolved. The V end was cut by 1 base, the J end by 2 bases, with 8 bases between. The CDR3 loop spans 13 amino acids. Germline V gene lookup returns CDR1 DFQATT and CDR2 SNEGSKA (reference sequence).

This clonotype has a handful of counts. CDR3 in amino acids: CASSLAGPTFATNEKLFF. The CDR3 bases are TGTGCCAGCAGCTTAGCGGGACCTACCTTTGCAACTAATGAAAAACTGTTTTTT. The chain uses TRBV7-6 and TRBJ1-4, with D perhaps matching TRBD1 (5 bases). Germline V gene lookup returns CDR1 SGHVS and CDR2 FNYEAQ. The CDR3 runs 18 residues. Trimming shortened V by 0 bases and J by 0 bases, and 14 bases separated the two germline ends.

This clonotype has ten or more counts. The J gene is TRBJ2-7, the V gene TRBV28; D possibly uses TRBD1 or TRBD2 (5 bases each). V lost 5 bases and J 4 bases, leaving 12 bases between the germline ends. The CDR3 contains 13 residues. Germline V gene lookup returns CDR1 MDHEN and CDR2 SYDVKM. In DNA, the CDR3 is TGTGCCAGCAGTGGATCGGGACGGTACGAGCAGTACTTC. This codes for CASSGSGRYEQYF.

This clonotype was seen ten or more times. V is TRBV19 and J is TRBJ1-1, with D hard to call. V was cut by 8 bases and J by 6 bases, with 10 bases left in between. Germline V lookup: CDR1 LNHDA, CDR2 SQIVND (reference sequence). The CDR3 is 11 amino acids. The CDR3 DNA reads as TGTGCCAGTTACGTGGGAGCTGAAGCTTTCTTT. It codes for CASYVGAEAFF.

This clonotype was observed once. This chain uses TRBV4-3 with TRBJ2-1, with 9 positions matching TRBD1. Germline V gene data show CDR1 as LGHNA and CDR2 as YSLEER. Losses at the gene ends were 0 bases for V and 8 bases for J; bases not matched to a gene: 5. The CDR3 sequence is 15 residues long. The CDR3 bases are TGCGCCAGCAGCCAAGACCCCACAGGGGGCGATGAGCAGTTCTTC. The encoded protein is CASSQDPTGGDEQFF.